The rows below give T cell receptor beta chains drawn from one sample of a study of cytomegalovirus exposure and HLA in healthy donors. TCRdb's copy holds only in-frame clones and misses some; the assay was immunoSEQ multiplex PCR. The data show nearly 200,000 clones, roughly 80% seen once. The sample taken for sequencing was PBMCs. The receptors shown here come from a young woman in good health and CMV-seropositive. Each CDR3 is given with its conserved first and last residue. Clone size, where shown, is once, few, many, or a class for clones that have expanded.

size | J | V | CDR3
NA | TRBJ2-2 | TRBV5-1 | CASSWGLYTGELFF
NA | TRBJ2-2 | TRBV19 | CASSIGLAGGLRSGELFF
NA | TRBJ1-5 | TRBV9 | CASSAQGAGQPQHF
NA | TRBJ2-1 | TRBV5-4 | CASSLGTSGGYNEQFF
once | TRBJ1-4 | TRBV29-1 | CSVGQDNEKLFF
NA | TRBJ2-7 | TRBV4-3 | CASSQEGGQASYEQYF
NA | TRBJ2-7 | TRBV7-2 | CASSLTSGGAYEQYF
NA | TRBJ1-5 | TRBV7-9 | CSSSYGSQPQHF
NA | TRBJ1-1 | TRBV5-1 | CASSQGQNTEAFF
NA | TRBJ1-2 | TRBV18 | CASSLGQGETYGYTF
NA | TRBJ1-2 | TRBV28 | CASSLLGGYGYTF
NA | TRBJ2-3 | TRBV6-5 | CASSYSAGDTDTQYF
once | TRBJ2-5 | TRBV15 | CATSRDRGGKTQYF
NA | TRBJ2-7 | TRBV4-3 | CASRSLGGGEQYF
NA | TRBJ1-4 | TRBV15 | CATSRDRGAGEKLFF
few | TRBJ1-1 | TRBV5-1 | CASSLDRQNTEAFF
NA | TRBJ2-1 | TRBV7-2 | CASSFNGGIYNEQFF
NA | TRBJ1-3 | TRBV5-1 | CASSQGQSSGNTIYF
NA | TRBJ2-7 | TRBV5-1 | CASSFRTSFGEQYF
NA | TRBJ1-4 | TRBV6-5 | CASSYLGTREKLFF
NA | TRBJ1-5 | TRBV21-1 | CASKRQKANQPQHF
NA | TRBJ2-3 | TRBV2 | CASILISTDTQYF
NA | TRBJ1-1 | TRBV7-9 | CASSQTGQAFF
NA | TRBJ2-1 | TRBV12-2 | CASRCRGGNHKSEQFF
once | TRBJ1-3 | TRBV5-1 | CASSPGGNTIYF
NA | TRBJ1-5 | TRBV4-2 | CASSQDRDRGVSNGQPQHF
NA | TRBJ2-3 | TRBV9 | CASSVGGISGADTQYF
NA | TRBJ2-1 | TRBV7-2 | CASSSSGAGLFF
NA | TRBJ1-2 | TRBV7-9 | CASSLPTSSPNYGYTF
NA | TRBJ2-2 | TRBV19 | CASSAGLNTGELFF
NA | TRBJ1-4 | TRBV2 | CASSRTGGEKLFF